A selection of T cell receptor beta chains follows, all from one sample in a study of T cell changes during pregnancy in multiple sclerosis. Using immunoSEQ multiplex PCR, the repertoire was profiled, and TCRdb retains in-frame clones only, with some absent. The data show about 64,000 clones, with around 96% seen just once and 2% to 2.5% held by the top ten. The specimen was CD8+ T cells from peripheral blood mononuclear cells, collected after pregnancy. The receptors here all came from a female donor with multiple sclerosis, enrolled in a pregnancy study. CDR3s include the opening cysteine and the closing phenylalanine or tryptophan. A D gene is named only where the DNA matches it firmly. Some rows mark clone size as missing; the rest say once, few, many or name a class of expanded clone.

d_gene	v_gene	j_gene	abundance	CDR3aa
-	TRBV19	TRBJ2-7	-	CASTPTQGTGEQYF
-	TRBV19	TRBJ2-2	-	CASSIQNTGELFF
TRBD2	TRBV4-3	TRBJ2-3	-	CASSQASGSTDTQYF
-	TRBV5-1	TRBJ2-7	-	CASSLRGGGTYEQYF
-	TRBV27	TRBJ2-2	once	CASSLSADGELFF
-	TRBV4-3	TRBJ2-1	-	CASSQDTDSPRQFF
TRBD2	TRBV11-2	TRBJ2-7	-	CASSPLAGVSYEQYF
-	TRBV28	TRBJ2-7	-	CASSTLTRSEQYF
TRBD1	TRBV27	TRBJ2-2	-	CASSLLSSGQGVTGELFF
TRBD1	TRBV18	TRBJ2-7	-	CASSPRDSAYEQYF
-	TRBV20-1	TRBJ2-7	-	CSARGHEQYF
TRBD1	TRBV19	TRBJ2-4	once	CASSIGQGSQYF
TRBD1	TRBV27	TRBJ1-2	-	CASSFGQGVYGYTF
-	TRBV29-1	TRBJ2-1	-	CSVEGDSANEQFF
-	TRBV28	TRBJ2-5	-	CASSPVPFGLLQETQYF
TRBD1	TRBV29-1	TRBJ2-7	-	CSVGDRGFDEQYF
-	TRBV19	TRBJ2-1	-	CASSIEHRLYNEQFF
-	TRBV9	TRBJ1-5	-	CASSDASEVQHF
TRBD1	TRBV6-5	TRBJ1-1	-	CASSYRTGGTEAFF
TRBD2	TRBV7-9	TRBJ2-3	-	CVSSGTSVTDTQYF
-	TRBV28	TRBJ2-7	-	CASSPTPDEQYF
-	TRBV27	TRBJ1-5	-	CASSLRTGNQPQHF
-	TRBV25-1	TRBJ2-1	once	CASSEVQLGGNEQFF
-	TRBV5-1	TRBJ1-5	-	CASSQGPGGNQPQHF
TRBD1	TRBV6-6	TRBJ2-7	-	CASRGGQHYEQYF
TRBD1	TRBV14	TRBJ2-3	-	CASSQDQNDRAYTDTQYF
TRBD1	TRBV19	TRBJ1-2	-	CASSIGDRGQDGYTF
TRBD2	TRBV28	TRBJ2-7	-	CASRKLAGGPYEQYF
TRBD2	TRBV4-1	TRBJ2-7	-	CASSQDPPGGSDEQYF
TRBD2	TRBV6-6	TRBJ2-3	-	CASTTLGRGADTQYF
-	TRBV6-6	TRBJ2-5	-	CASSPEGLETQYF
TRBD2	TRBV6-5	TRBJ2-1	-	CASSPSSGNYNEQFF
-	TRBV7-9	TRBJ1-1	once	CASSWNQGEAFF
-	TRBV6-6	TRBJ2-7	-	CASSYSSNVQSHEQYF
TRBD2	TRBV6-5	TRBJ2-3	once	CASSYSLREGGDTQYF
-	TRBV29-1	TRBJ2-3	-	CSVLGRDSTDTQYF
-	TRBV4-1	TRBJ2-1	-	CASSGRGEDEQFF
TRBD1	TRBV9	TRBJ1-1	-	CASSVGTGDNTEAFF
-	TRBV7-8	TRBJ1-2	-	CASSPAPLVGSPNYGYTF
-	TRBV7-9	TRBJ2-1	-	CASSSGFDEQFF
TRBD2	TRBV11-2	TRBJ2-3	-	CASSLDSGTTDTQYF
-	TRBV7-9	TRBJ2-3	-	CASSLVQDTQYF
-	TRBV27	TRBJ2-7	-	CASSLGTNNFYEQYF
TRBD1	TRBV7-8	TRBJ2-5	-	CASSLGGQGLQETQYF
TRBD1	TRBV6-6	TRBJ2-7	-	CASSYSSGGIDEQYF
-	TRBV19	TRBJ1-3	-	CASSMWSLRVTIYF
TRBD1	TRBV27	TRBJ1-1	-	CASSSPRTGETEAFF
TRBD2	TRBV29-1	TRBJ2-1	-	CSVVGLADESSYNEQFF
-	TRBV5-5	TRBJ1-1	-	CASSWGGLNTEAFF
-	TRBV28	TRBJ2-5	-	CASSKGSGETQYF
TRBD2	TRBV2	TRBJ2-3	-	CASRGFGTSALDTQYF
TRBD2	TRBV7-9	TRBJ2-5	-	CASSLTGLAAAQYF
-	TRBV11-2	TRBJ1-1	-	CASSLNAGPLAEAFF
-	TRBV2	TRBJ1-1	-	CASVGGVGGAFF
-	TRBV2	TRBJ1-1	-	CASSENSPNTEAFF